This TCR beta chain comes out of a study of T cell responses to AZD1222 COVID-19 vaccine. Background on the study: Combined were second doses at about 4 or about 12 weeks.

The table came from immunoSEQ multiplex PCR; TCRdb's copy has only in-frame clones and leaves some out. This sample has more than 70,000 clones; around 90% occur once, and the top ten carry around 4%. The CDR3 extends over 13 amino acids. The chain links TRBV21-1 to TRBJ1-1. TRBV21-1 counts as a pseudogene. This receptor was obtained from an adult in good health. The material was peripheral blood, obtained on day 0 of AZD1222 vaccination. Here the CDR3 reads CASSKVRGTEAFF. The CDR3 nucleotides are TGTGCCAGCAGCAAGGTTCGGGGCACTGAAGCTTTCTTT.